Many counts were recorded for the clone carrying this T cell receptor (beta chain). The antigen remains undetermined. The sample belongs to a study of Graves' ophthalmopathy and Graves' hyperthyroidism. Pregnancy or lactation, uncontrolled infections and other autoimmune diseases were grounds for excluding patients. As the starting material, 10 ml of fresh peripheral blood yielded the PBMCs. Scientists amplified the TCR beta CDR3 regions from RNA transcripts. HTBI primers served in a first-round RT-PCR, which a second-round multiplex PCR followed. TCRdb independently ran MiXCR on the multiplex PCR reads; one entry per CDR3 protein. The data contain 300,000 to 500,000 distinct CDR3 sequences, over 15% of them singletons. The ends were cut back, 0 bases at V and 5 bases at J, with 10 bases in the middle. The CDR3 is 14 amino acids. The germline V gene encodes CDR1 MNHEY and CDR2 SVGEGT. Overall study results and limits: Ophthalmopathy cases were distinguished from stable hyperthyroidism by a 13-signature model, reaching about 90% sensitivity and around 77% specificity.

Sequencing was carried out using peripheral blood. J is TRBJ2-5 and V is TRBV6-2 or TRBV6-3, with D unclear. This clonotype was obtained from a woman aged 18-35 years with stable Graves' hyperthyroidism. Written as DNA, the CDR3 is TGTGCCAGCAGTTACTCACCGGTCAAGGAGACCCAGTACTTC. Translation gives CASSYSPVKETQYF.